These T cell receptor beta chains were read from a single sample in a study of blood T cells in healthy people across ages. One entry per CDR3 protein results from TCRdb running MiXCR on the 5' RACE reads. The sample has some 1.8 million distinct CDR3 sequences, about two fifths seen once. Sequenced sample: blood. Source of these receptors: a human donor in good health. CDR3s include the opening cysteine and the closing phenylalanine or tryptophan. The D gene is left open where the match is weak. Some rows mark clone size as missing; the rest say once, few, many or name a class of expanded clone.

clone size,V gene,D gene,J gene,CDR3 DNA,CDR3 protein
once,TRBV12-3/TRBV12-4,NA,TRBJ2-2,TGTGCCAGCAGTTTAGTCCTCGAGGCTAGTAGCACCGGGGAGCTGTTTTTT,CASSLVLEASSTGELFF
NA,TRBV28,NA,TRBJ2-5,TGTGCCAGCAGTTTGGGAGCGACCCAGTACTTC,CASSLGATQYF
NA,TRBV11-2,NA,TRBJ1-4,TGTGCCAGCAGCTTCCAACGATCCAGGCGGGAACTGTTTTTT,CASSFQRSRRELFF
NA,TRBV7-2,NA,TRBJ2-5,TGTGCCAGCAGTTTTGGGCAGGGAGCGACCCAGTACTTC,CASSFGQGATQYF
NA,TRBV12-3/TRBV12-4,TRBD1,TRBJ2-7,TGTGCCAGCAGTTTTCTGGGACAGGGGAGATGGTACGAGCAGTACTTC,CASSFLGQGRWYEQYF
NA,TRBV3-1,NA,TRBJ2-1,TGTGCCAGCAGCCATGAATTCCGGGAACCCAATGAGCAGTTCTTC,CASSHEFREPNEQFF
NA,TRBV5-1,TRBD1,TRBJ1-5,TGCGCCAGCAGTCGAGGGACAGGGGATCAGCCCCAGCATTTT,CASSRGTGDQPQHF
many,TRBV2,NA,TRBJ1-2,TGTGCCAGCAGTGAGTCAAGGGACTATGGCTACACCTTC,CASSESRDYGYTF
NA,TRBV15,NA,TRBJ2-1,TGTGCCACCAGCAGAGAGGAGGGGCTTGAGCAGTTCTTC,CATSREEGLEQFF
NA,TRBV2,NA,TRBJ2-1,TGTGCCAGCAGTTCCACCGACCGGGCCAGGGAGTTCTTC,CASSSTDRAREFF
few,TRBV12-3/TRBV12-4,TRBD2,TRBJ2-1,TGTGCCAGCAGTCGACCTAGCGGAAGCTCCTACAATGAGCAGTTCTTC,CASSRPSGSSYNEQFF
NA,TRBV7-3,TRBD1,TRBJ2-1,TGTGCCAGCAGCTTATTGGCCGGACAGGGGTTGAATGAGCAGTTCTTC,CASSLLAGQGLNEQFF
many,TRBV7-2,NA,TRBJ2-5,TGTGCCAGCAGTTTTCTGAGAGAGACCCAGTACTTC,CASSFLRETQYF
NA,TRBV5-1,NA,TRBJ2-3,TGCGCCAGCGGCTTGTTGAGCGGAGATACGCAGTATTTT,CASGLLSGDTQYF
NA,TRBV9,TRBD2,TRBJ2-7,TGTGCCAGCAGCGTGGAAGCGGGGGGCTCCCACGAGCAGTACTTC,CASSVEAGGSHEQYF
few,TRBV20-1,NA,TRBJ1-6,TGCAGTGCTAGAGATCCAAGGGGCTCCCATAATTCACCCCTCCACTTT,CSARDPRGSHNSPLHF
few,TRBV10-3,TRBD1,TRBJ2-5,TGTGCCATCGGCCCGGGACAGGGGATGGAGACCCAGTACTTC,CAIGPGQGMETQYF
few,TRBV6-2/TRBV6-3,TRBD2,TRBJ2-5,TGTGCCAGCAGTCGGACTAGCGGGGGGCCGGGGGAGACCCAGTACTTC,CASSRTSGGPGETQYF
once,TRBV7-8,TRBD1,TRBJ1-6,TGTGCCAGCAGCTTAGCAGGCCGGGACAGCTATGATTCACCCCTCCACTTT,CASSLAGRDSYDSPLHF
once,TRBV3-1,NA,TRBJ1-1,TGTGCCAGCAGCCACCAGGGCTACACTGAAGCTTTCTTT,CASSHQGYTEAFF
NA,TRBV20-1,NA,TRBJ2-7,TGCAGTGCTAGTATGAGTAGGGGGGTTACCAACTACGAGCAGTACTTC,CSASMSRGVTNYEQYF
NA,TRBV4-3,NA,TRBJ1-2,TGCGCCAGCAGCCAAGATTGGCAGGGTGCCTATGGCTACACCTTC,CASSQDWQGAYGYTF
few,TRBV12-3/TRBV12-4,NA,TRBJ2-7,TGTGCCAGCAGTTTTGGGGCTTTATGGGAGCAGTACTTC,CASSFGALWEQYF
NA,TRBV3-1,NA,TRBJ2-2,TGTGCCAGCAGCCAATGGCAAGGCGGGGAGCTGTTTTTT,CASSQWQGGELFF
few,TRBV9,TRBD1,TRBJ1-2,TGTGCCAGCAGCGGAGGGCTGACAGGGGCTAACTATGGCTACACCTTC,CASSGGLTGANYGYTF
NA,TRBV20-1,NA,TRBJ2-7,TGCAGTGCTAGGTTAACGAGCTCCTACGAGCAGTACTTC,CSARLTSSYEQYF
NA,TRBV7-2,NA,TRBJ2-4,TGTGCCAGCAGCCCTCGTAATTTTAATGAGCAGTACTTC,CASSPRNFNEQYF
NA,TRBV4-3,NA,TRBJ1-4,TGCGCCAGCAGCCAAGTTGGAGGCGCGGGTGAAAAACTGTTTTTT,CASSQVGGAGEKLFF
NA,TRBV20-1,NA,TRBJ2-3,TGCAGTGTTAGAGCAGGTGGTACGCAGTATTTT,CSVRAGGTQYF
NA,TRBV29-1,NA,TRBJ2-3,TGCAGCGCTACTCCCGGGACCCCAGGTGGAGATACGCAGTATTTT,CSATPGTPGGDTQYF
once,TRBV12-3/TRBV12-4,TRBD1,TRBJ1-2,TGTGCCAGCAGCCTTATAACCGGGACAGGGGGGTATGGCTACACCTTC,CASSLITGTGGYGYTF
NA,TRBV12-3/TRBV12-4,NA,TRBJ1-3,TGTGCCAGCAGTTTACGGAGGGGCTCTGGAAACACCATATATTTT,CASSLRRGSGNTIYF
many,TRBV7-2,TRBD1,TRBJ2-1,TGTGCCAGCAGCTCCTTTTCGACAGGGGGCAATGAGCAGTTCTTC,CASSSFSTGGNEQFF
NA,TRBV20-1,TRBD1,TRBJ2-1,TGCAGTGCTCCACGGGGACAGGGGCTATACAATGAGCAGTTCTTC,CSAPRGQGLYNEQFF
NA,TRBV7-2,NA,TRBJ2-5,TGTGCCAGCAGCATTACCGGGTCGCAAGAGACCCAGTACTTC,CASSITGSQETQYF
few,TRBV11-2,NA,TRBJ2-7,TGTGCCAGCACCTTATCTGGCTACGAGCAGTACTTC,CASTLSGYEQYF
NA,TRBV27,NA,TRBJ1-2,TGTGCCAGCAGCCCTTGGGAGTCAGCTAACTATGGCTACACCTTC,CASSPWESANYGYTF
few,TRBV20-1,TRBD2,TRBJ2-3,TGCAGTGCTATGGGACTAGCGGGGGACCCCACAGATACGCAGTATTTT,CSAMGLAGDPTDTQYF
NA,TRBV5-6,TRBD1,TRBJ2-3,TGTGCCAGCAGCAACAACCCGGGACAGGGGGTCACAGATACGCAGTATTTT,CASSNNPGQGVTDTQYF
NA,TRBV7-2,TRBD1,TRBJ1-6,TGTGCCAGCAGCTCCCGCCCGGGACAGGTCAATTCACCCCTCCACTTT,CASSSRPGQVNSPLHF
few,TRBV7-2,TRBD1,TRBJ2-1,TGTGCCAGCAGCCGCCAGGGGGCCGATGAGCAGTTCTTC,CASSRQGADEQFF
few,TRBV11-1,TRBD2,TRBJ2-5,TGTGCCAGCAGCCTTAGACCTGGACTAGCGGATATTCAAGAGACCCAGTACTTC,CASSLRPGLADIQETQYF
NA,TRBV12-5,NA,TRBJ2-3,TGTGCTAGTGGTTTTAGCGGTATAGGGCTGAACACAGATACGCAGTATTTT,CASGFSGIGLNTDTQYF
NA,TRBV5-1,NA,TRBJ1-1,TGCGCCAGCAGCTTCAGGGACGGAAGCACTGAAGCTTTCTTT,CASSFRDGSTEAFF
NA,TRBV21-1,NA,TRBJ1-1,TGTGCCAGCAGCAAGTTGGGACAGCGGAAGAACACTGAAGCTTTCTTT,CASSKLGQRKNTEAFF
few,TRBV20-1,NA,TRBJ2-7,TGCAGTGCTACTGTAAAGAATTACGAGCAGTACTTC,CSATVKNYEQYF
few,TRBV5-1,NA,TRBJ1-1,TGCGCCAGCAGCTCACAGGGATACGTGGGCACTGAAGCTTTCTTT,CASSSQGYVGTEAFF
many,TRBV5-1,NA,TRBJ2-5,TGCGCCAGCAGCTTGGGTAGGGTTAGAGAGACCCAGTACTTC,CASSLGRVRETQYF